The source of this T cell receptor (beta chain) is a study of T cell repertoires in breast cancer. Germline V lookup: CDR1 MNHEY, CDR2 SVGEGT. This CDR3 has 15 amino acids. Trimming stripped 4 bases from V and 0 bases from J, with 12 bases between. Study-level results: Tumor-free sentinel nodes shared only 1.5% to 2.5% of tumor TCRs; involved nodes shared approximately 7.7%.

An expanded emulsion RT-PCR with primers for all TCR V genes paired CD8+ T cell chains. A second nested PCR with blocking oligonucleotides suppressed unpaired genes. TCRdb used MiXCR to reprocess the emulsion pairing reads, holding one entry per CDR3 protein. This table holds about 40,000 distinct CDR3 sequences, 35% to 50% found once. Concerning this clonotype itself: Its antigen is not known.

This sequence joins TRBV6-2 or TRBV6-3 and TRBJ1-2; D is unresolved. The sequenced sample was CD8+ T cells. This TCR derives from a pool of human donors with breast cancer or a healthy control (not recorded which). CDR3 sequence: CASSSRERPNYGYTF. The DNA of the CDR3 is TGTGCCAGCAGTTCCCGCGAGCGGCCTAACTATGGCTACACCTTC.